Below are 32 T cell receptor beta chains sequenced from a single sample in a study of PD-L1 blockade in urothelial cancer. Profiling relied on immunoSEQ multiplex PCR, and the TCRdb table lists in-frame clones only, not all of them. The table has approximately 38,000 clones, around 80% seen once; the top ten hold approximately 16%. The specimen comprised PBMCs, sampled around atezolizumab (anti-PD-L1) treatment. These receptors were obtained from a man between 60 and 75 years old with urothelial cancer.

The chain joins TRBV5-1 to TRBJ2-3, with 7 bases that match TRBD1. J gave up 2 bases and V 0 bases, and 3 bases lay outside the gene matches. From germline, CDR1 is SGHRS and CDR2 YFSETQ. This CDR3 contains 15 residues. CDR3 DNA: TGCGCCAGCAGCTTGGGGACAGGAGCCACAGATACGCAGTATTTT. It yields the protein CASSLGTGATDTQYF.

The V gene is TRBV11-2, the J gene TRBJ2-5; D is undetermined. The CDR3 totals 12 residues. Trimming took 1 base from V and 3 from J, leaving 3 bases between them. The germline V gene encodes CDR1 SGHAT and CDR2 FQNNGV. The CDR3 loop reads CASSLAEETQYF. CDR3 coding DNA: TGTGCCAGCAGCTTAGCCGAAGAGACCCAGTACTTC.

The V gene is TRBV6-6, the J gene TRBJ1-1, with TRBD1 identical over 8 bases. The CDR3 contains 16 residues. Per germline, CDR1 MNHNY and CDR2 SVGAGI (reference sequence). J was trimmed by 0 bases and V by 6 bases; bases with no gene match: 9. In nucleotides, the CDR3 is TGTGCCAGCAGCCCGGGACAGGAGCCGATGAACACTGAAGCTTTCTTT. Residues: CASSPGQEPMNTEAFF.

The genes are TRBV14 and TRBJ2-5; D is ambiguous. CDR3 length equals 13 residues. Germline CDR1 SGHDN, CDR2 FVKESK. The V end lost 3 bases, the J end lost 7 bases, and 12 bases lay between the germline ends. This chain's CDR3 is CASSQMSTGTQYF. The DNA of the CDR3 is TGTGCCAGCAGCCAGATGTCGACGGGGACCCAGTACTTC.

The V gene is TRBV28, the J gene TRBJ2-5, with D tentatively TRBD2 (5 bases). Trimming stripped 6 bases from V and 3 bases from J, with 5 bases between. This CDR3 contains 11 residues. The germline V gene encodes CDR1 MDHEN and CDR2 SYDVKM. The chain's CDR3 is CASREEETQYF. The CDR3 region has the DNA TGTGCCAGCAGGGAGGAAGAGACCCAGTACTTC.

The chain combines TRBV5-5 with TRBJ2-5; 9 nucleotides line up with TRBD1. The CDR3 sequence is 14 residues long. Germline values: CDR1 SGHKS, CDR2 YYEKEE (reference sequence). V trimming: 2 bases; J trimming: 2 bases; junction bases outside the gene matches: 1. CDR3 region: CASSLQGAQETQYF. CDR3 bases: TGTGCCAGCAGCTTACAGGGGGCACAAGAGACCCAGTACTTC.

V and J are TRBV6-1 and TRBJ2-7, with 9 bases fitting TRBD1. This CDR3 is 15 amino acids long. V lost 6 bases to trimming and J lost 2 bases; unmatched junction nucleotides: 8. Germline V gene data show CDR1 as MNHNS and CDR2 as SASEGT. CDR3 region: CASREVGTGPYEQYF. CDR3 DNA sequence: TGTGCCAGCAGGGAGGTCGGGACAGGGCCCTACGAGCAGTACTTC.

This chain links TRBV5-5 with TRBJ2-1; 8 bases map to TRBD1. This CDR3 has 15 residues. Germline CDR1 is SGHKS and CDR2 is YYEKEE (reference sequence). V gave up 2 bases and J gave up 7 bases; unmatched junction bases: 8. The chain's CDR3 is CASSLGGTGGNEQFF. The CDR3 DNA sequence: TGTGCCAGCAGCTTAGGCGGGACAGGTGGAAATGAGCAGTTCTTC.

The CDR3 spells CASSKLSSVETQYF. CDR3 DNA sequence: TGTGCCAGCAGTAAACTCTCTAGCGTGGAGACCCAGTACTTC. The chain carries TRBV2 and TRBJ2-5; tentative D call: TRBD2 (6 bases). CDR3 length equals 14 residues. The ends were cut back, 5 bases at V and 5 bases at J, with 15 bases in the middle. CDR1 is SNHLY, CDR2 FYNNEI, per germline.

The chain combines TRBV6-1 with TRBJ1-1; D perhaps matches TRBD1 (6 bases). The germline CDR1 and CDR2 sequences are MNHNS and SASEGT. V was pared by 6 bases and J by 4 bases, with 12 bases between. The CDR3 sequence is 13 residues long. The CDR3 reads CASRPGTSTEAFF. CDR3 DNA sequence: TGTGCCAGCAGACCCGGGACAAGCACTGAAGCTTTCTTT.

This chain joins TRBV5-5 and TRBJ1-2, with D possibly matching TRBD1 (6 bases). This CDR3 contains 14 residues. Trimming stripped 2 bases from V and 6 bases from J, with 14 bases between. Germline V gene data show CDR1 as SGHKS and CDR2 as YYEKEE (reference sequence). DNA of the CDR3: TGTGCCAGCAGCTTTCAGGGGAGGGCTGATGGCTACACCTTC. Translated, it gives CASSFQGRADGYTF.

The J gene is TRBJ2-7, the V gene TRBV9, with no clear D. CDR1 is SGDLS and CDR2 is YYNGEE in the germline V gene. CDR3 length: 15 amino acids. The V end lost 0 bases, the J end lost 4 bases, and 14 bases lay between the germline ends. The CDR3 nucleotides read TGTGCCAGCAGCGTAGCTGGCAGTACGGAGTACGAGCAGTACTTC. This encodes CASSVAGSTEYEQYF.

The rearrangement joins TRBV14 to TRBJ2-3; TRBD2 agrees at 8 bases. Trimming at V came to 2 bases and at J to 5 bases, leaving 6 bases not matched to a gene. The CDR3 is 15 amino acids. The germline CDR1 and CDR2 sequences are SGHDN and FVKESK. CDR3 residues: CASSQNRREGDTQYF. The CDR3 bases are TGTGCCAGCAGCCAAAACAGACGGGAGGGAGATACGCAGTATTTT.

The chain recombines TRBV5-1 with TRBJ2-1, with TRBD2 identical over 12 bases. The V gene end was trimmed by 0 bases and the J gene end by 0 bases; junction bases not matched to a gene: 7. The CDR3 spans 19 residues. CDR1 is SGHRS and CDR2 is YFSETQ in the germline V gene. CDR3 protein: CASSLGGLAGPHSYNEQFF. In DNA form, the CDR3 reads TGCGCCAGCAGCTTGGGCGGACTAGCGGGACCTCACTCCTACAATGAGCAGTTCTTC.

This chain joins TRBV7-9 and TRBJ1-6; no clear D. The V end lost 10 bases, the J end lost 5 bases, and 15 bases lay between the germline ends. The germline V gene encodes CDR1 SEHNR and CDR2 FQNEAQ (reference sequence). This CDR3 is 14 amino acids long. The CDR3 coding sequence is TGTGCCACCAGGAGCGCCGGGAATAATTCACCCCTCCACTTT. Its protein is CATRSAGNNSPLHF. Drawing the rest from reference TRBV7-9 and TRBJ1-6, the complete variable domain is DTGVSQNPRHKITKRGQNVTFRCDPISEHNRLYWYRQTLGQGPEFLTYFQNEAQLEKSRLLSDRFSAERPKGSFSTLEIQRTEQGDSAMYLCATRSAGNNSPLHFGNGTRLTVT.

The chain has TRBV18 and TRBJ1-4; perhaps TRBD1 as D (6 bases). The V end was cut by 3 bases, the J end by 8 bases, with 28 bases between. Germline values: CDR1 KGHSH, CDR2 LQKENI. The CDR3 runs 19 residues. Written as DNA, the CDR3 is TGTGCCAGCTCACCCAAAGCACTTCAGGGGATGGCCTTTGGCGAAAAACTGTTTTTT. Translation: CASSPKALQGMAFGEKLFF.

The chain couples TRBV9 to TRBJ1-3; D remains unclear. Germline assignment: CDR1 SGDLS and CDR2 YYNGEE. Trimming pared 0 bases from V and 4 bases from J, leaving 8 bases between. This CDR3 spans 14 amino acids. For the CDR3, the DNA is TGTGCCAGCAGCGTAGCTACCCAAGGAAACACCATATATTTT. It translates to CASSVATQGNTIYF.

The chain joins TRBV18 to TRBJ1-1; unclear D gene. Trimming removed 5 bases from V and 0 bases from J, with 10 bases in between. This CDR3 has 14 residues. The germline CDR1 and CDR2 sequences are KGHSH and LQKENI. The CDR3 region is CASSGEFMNTEAFF. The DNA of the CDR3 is TGTGCCAGCTCAGGGGAGTTCATGAACACTGAAGCTTTCTTT.

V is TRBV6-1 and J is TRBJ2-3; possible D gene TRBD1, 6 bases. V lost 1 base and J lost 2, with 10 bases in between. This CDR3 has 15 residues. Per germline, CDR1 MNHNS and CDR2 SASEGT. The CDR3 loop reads CASSEEGHYTDTQYF. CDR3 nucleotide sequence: TGTGCCAGCAGTGAAGAGGGACACTACACAGATACGCAGTATTTT.

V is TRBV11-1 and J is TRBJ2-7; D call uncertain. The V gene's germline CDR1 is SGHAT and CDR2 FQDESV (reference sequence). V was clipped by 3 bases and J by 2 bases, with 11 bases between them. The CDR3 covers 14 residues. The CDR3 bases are TGTGCCAGCAGCTTTTTAGGCAGGACCTACGAGCAGTACTTC. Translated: CASSFLGRTYEQYF.

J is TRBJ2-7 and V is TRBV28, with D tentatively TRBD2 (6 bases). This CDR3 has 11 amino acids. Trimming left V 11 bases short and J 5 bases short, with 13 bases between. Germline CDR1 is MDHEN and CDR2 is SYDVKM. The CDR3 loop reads CASKRAHEQYF. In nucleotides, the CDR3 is TGTGCCTCTAAGCGGGCCCACGAGCAGTACTTC.

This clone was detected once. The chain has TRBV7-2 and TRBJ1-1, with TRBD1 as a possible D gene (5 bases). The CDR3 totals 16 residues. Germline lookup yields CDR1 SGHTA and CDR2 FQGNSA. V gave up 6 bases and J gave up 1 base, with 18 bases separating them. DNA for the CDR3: TGTGCCAGCAGATCACTAATGGGGGGGACGAACACTGAAGCTTTCTTT. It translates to CASRSLMGGTNTEAFF.

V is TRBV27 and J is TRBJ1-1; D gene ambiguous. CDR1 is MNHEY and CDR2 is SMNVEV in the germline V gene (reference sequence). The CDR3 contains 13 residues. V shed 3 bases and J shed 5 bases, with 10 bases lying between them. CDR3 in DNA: TGTGCCAGCAGTTTCGCTCGGGGAACTGAAGCTTTCTTT. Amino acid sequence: CASSFARGTEAFF.

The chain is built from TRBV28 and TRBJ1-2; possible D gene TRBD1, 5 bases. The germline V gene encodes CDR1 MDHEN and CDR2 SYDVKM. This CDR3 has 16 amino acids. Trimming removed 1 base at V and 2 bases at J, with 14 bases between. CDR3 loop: CASSLFSGRANYGYTF. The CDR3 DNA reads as TGTGCCAGCAGTTTATTCTCCGGCAGGGCAAACTATGGCTACACCTTC.

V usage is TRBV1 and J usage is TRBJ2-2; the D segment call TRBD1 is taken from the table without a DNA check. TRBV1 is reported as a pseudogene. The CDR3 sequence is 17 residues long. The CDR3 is CTSSQEPGQAITGELFF. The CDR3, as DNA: TGCACCAGCAGCCAAGAGCCCGGACAGGCAATCACCGGGGAGCTGTTTTTT.

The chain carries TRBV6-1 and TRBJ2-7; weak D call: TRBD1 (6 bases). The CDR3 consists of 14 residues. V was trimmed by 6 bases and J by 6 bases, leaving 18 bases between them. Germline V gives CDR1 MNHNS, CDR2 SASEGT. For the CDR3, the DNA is TGTGCCAGCAGCGGGGACCAGGGGATCGGCGAGCAGTACTTC. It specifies CASSGDQGIGEQYF.

The CDR3 loop is CSVVGRAYEQYF. The CDR3 nucleotides are TGCAGCGTTGTAGGCAGGGCCTACGAGCAGTACTTC. V usage is TRBV29-1 and J usage is TRBJ2-7; TRBD1 might be the D (5 bases). The CDR3 loop spans 12 amino acids. CDR1 and CDR2 (germline): SQVTM, ANQGSEA. The V end was cut by 4 bases, the J end by 2 bases, with 9 bases between.

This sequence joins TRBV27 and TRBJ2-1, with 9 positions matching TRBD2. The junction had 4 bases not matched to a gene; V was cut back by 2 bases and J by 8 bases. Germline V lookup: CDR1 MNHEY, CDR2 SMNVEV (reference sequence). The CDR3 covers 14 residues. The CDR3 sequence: CASSLMAGGDEQFF. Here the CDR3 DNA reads TGTGCCAGCAGTTTAATGGCGGGAGGGGATGAGCAGTTCTTC.

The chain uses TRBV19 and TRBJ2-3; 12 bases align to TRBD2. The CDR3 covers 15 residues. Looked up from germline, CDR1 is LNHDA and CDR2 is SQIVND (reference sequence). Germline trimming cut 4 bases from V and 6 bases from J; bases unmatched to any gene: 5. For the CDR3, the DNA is TGTGCCAGTAGTACTAGCGGGAGGGGAAGGGATACGCAGTATTTT. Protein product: CASSTSGRGRDTQYF.

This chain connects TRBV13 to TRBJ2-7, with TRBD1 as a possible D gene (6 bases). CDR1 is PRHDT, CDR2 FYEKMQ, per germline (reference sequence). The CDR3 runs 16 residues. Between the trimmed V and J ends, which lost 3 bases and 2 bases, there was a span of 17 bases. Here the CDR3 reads CASSFRGGLLTYEQYF. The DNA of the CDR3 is TGTGCCAGCAGCTTCAGGGGCGGTCTACTTACCTACGAGCAGTACTTC.

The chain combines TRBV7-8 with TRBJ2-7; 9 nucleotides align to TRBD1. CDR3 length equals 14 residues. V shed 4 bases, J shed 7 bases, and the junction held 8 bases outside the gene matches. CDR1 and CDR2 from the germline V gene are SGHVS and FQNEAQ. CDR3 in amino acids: CASSSRQGVGEQYF. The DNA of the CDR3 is TGTGCCAGCAGCTCCAGACAGGGGGTGGGTGAGCAGTACTTC.

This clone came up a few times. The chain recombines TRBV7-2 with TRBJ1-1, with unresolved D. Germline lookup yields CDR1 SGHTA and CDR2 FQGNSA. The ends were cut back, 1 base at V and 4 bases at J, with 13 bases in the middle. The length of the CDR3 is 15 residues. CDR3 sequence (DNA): TGTGCCAGCAGCTTAGGATCCGCCTCCGGCACTGAAGCTTTCTTT. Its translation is CASSLGSASGTEAFF.